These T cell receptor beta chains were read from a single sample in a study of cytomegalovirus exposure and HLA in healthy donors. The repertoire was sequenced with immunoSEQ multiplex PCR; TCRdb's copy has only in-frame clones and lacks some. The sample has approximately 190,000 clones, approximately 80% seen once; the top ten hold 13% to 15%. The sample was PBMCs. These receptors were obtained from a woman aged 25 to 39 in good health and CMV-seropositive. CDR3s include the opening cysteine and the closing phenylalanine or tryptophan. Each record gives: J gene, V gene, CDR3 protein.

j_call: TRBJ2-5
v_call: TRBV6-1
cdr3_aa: CASSELAGGPETQYF

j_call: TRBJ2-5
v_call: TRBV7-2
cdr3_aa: CASSRGQRGGQETQYF

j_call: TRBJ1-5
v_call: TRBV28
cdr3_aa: CASSPPGGGGNQPQHF

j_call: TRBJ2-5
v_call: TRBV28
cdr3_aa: CASSLKRRAHETQYF

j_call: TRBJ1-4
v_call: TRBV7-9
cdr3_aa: CASSRRDGSSEKLFF

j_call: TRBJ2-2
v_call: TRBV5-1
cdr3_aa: CASSSGFLGTGELFF

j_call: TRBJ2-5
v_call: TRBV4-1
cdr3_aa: CASSQVLGNQETQYF

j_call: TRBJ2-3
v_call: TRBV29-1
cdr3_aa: CSVTVTDTQYF

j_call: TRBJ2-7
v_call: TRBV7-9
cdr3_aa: CASSSRQGYYEQYF

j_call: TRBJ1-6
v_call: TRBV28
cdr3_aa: CASSLGQGVRGNSPLHF

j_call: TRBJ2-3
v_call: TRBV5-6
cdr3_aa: CASSLGTGGNTDTQYF

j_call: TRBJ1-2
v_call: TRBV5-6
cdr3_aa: CASSSETGGMVWGYTF

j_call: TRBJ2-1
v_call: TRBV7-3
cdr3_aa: CASSNTGSRGNEQFF

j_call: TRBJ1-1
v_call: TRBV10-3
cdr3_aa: CAISDPTGGTEAFF

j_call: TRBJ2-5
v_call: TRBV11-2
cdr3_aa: CASSLVGGALSETQYF

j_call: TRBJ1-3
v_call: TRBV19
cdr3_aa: CASSVGLNSGNTIYF

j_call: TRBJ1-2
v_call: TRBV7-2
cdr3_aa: CASSLTGSTGNYGYTF

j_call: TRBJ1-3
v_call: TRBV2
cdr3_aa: CASSRNSGNTIYF

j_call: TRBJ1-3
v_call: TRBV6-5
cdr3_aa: CASNDRGTGNTIYF

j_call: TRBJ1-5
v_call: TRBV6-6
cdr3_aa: CASSPTGSSQPQHF

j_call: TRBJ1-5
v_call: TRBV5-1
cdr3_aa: CASSSRDQPQHF

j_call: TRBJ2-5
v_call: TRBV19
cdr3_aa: CASSIGGTGEKRVETQYF

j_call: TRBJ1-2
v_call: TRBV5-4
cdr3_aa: CASSPQGRYGYTF

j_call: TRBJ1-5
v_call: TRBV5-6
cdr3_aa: CASSLRQGANQPQHF

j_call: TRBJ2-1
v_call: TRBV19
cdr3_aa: CASSRTSRPNNEQFF

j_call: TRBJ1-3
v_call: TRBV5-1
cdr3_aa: CASSSGVGNTIYF

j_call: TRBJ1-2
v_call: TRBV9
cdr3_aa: CASSVGQMSGYTF

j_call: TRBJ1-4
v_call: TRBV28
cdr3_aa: CASSSRDSATNEKLFF

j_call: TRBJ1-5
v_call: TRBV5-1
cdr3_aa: CASSFGTGDNQPQHF

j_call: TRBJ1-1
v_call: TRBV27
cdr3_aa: CASSLQVNTEAFF

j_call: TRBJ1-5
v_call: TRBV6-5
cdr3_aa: CASSQGLNQPQHF

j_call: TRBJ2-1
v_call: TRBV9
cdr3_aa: CASSLGTGLDNEQFF

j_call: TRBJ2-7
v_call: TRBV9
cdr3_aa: CASSADLAGATEQYF

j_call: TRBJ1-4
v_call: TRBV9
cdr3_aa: CASCFSEKLFF